This T cell receptor (beta chain) was sequenced in a study of response to subunit inactivated influenza vaccine. In germline, CDR1 is SGHAT, CDR2 FQNNGV. The length of the CDR3 is 16 residues. V lost 3 bases, J lost 1 base, and 14 bases lay in between. TCRdb re-analysed the RT-PCR reads in MiXCR, keeping a single row per CDR3 protein. The table has roughly 570,000 distinct CDR3 sequences, around 15% seen once. The clonotype originates from a man aged 45 to 65 who received an inactivated influenza vaccine. This material consisted of PBMCs from blood, taken approximately 12 days after vaccination. J is TRBJ2-3 and V is TRBV11-2; D possibly uses TRBD1 or TRBD2 (5 bases each). DNA for the CDR3: TGTGCCAGCAGCTTGGGTCTCACGGGACGCACAGATACGCAGTATTTT. Translating gives CASSLGLTGRTDTQYF.